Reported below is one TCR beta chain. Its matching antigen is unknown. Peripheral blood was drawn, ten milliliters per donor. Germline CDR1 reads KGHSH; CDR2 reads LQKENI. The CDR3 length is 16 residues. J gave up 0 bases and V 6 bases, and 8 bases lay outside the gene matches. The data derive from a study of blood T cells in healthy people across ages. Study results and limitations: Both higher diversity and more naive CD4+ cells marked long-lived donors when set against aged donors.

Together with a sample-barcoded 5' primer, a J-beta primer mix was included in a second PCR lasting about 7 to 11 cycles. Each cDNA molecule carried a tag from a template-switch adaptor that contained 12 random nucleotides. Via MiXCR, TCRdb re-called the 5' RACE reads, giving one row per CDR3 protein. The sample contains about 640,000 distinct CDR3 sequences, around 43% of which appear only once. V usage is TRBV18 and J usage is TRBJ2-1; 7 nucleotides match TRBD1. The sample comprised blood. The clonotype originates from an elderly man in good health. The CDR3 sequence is CASSSQGQSSYNEQFF. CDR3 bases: TGTGCCAGCTCGTCACAGGGGCAGAGCTCCTACAATGAGCAGTTCTTC.